The present T cell receptor beta chain was sequenced within a study of blood T cells in healthy people across ages. This CDR3 is built from 13 residues. The germline CDR1 and CDR2 sequences are SQVTM and ANQGSEA. Per sample, no less than 5 micrograms of total RNA were extracted. Notes on the study in general: Naive T cell percentage showed a strong correlation with TCR beta diversity. Higher diversity and more naive CD4+ cells were features of long-lived donors, compared to aged donors.

Of note for this clonotype: No antigen is known for it. A junction end diverges from the germline sequence, so it may reflect a read error.

The second PCR ran roughly 6 to 11 cycles with a sample-barcoded 5' primer and J-beta primers. TCRdb ran MiXCR on the 5' RACE reads and lists one entry per CDR3 protein. The sample records about 690,000 distinct CDR3 sequences, roughly two fifths being singletons. The sample comprised blood. The rearrangement links TRBV29-1 to TRBJ2-6; D remains unclear. The source of this sequence is a man older than 75 in good health. In nucleotides, the CDR3 is TGCAGCGGTGAATTGGCTGGGGCCAACGTCCTGACTTTC. Residues: CSGELAGANVLTF.